This T cell receptor beta chain was obtained from a study of shared clonotypes between healthy human individuals. Broader study findings: Though the depth was large, rarefaction showed that sorted-subset sequencing was incomplete. Clonotype sharing among donors likely depends on sequencing depth.

Data came from immunoSEQ multiplex PCR; TCRdb stores just in-frame clones and leaves some out. The table shows around 2.1 million clones, with 85% to 95% occurring only once. Naive CD8 cells, CD45RO-negative and positively selected for CCR7, excluded terminally differentiated effector memory CD45RA+ cells. Germline V gene lookup returns CDR1 ENHRY and CDR2 SYGVKD. Between the trimmed V and J ends, which lost 1 base and 2 bases, there was a span of 9 bases. The CDR3 has 15 amino acids. To note about this clone: The target antigen is unknown.

The sample comprised naive CD8+ T cells from PBMCs. The chain is built from TRBV10-3 and TRBJ2-1; D unresolved. The sequence came from a man in his late teens or twenties in good health. Some clones in this sample may be carry-over from other donors' samples. The CDR3 spells CAISEFSGTYNEQFF. As DNA, the CDR3 is TGTGCCATCAGTGAGTTTTCTGGGACCTACAATGAGCAGTTCTTC.